Below are 24 T cell receptor beta chains sequenced from a single sample in a study of shared clonotypes between healthy human individuals. The data were produced by immunoSEQ multiplex PCR, yet TCRdb's version contains in-frame clones alone and is incomplete. This sample has roughly 1,100,000 clones, with more than 65% found just once. Material for sequencing was memory CD4+ T cells sorted from blood. Indicated subset: CD45RA-negative fraction. These receptors were collected from a man between 18 and 35 years old in good health.

V gene TRBV6-4 combines with J gene TRBJ2-7; 14 nucleotides agree with TRBD2. V lost 0 bases and J lost 7; bases outside the gene matches: 8. This CDR3 is built from 17 residues. Germline V gene lookup returns CDR1 MRHNA and CDR2 SNTAGT. The DNA of the CDR3 is TGTGCCAGCAGTGACTCGGGGACTAGCGGGAGTCCAGGGGAGCAGTACTTC. Its protein is CASSDSGTSGSPGEQYF.

CDR3 amino acids: CASSADGGDTQYF. CDR3 DNA sequence: TGTGCCAGCAGTGCCGACGGGGGAGATACGCAGTATTTT. V is TRBV6-4 and J is TRBJ2-3; D possibly corresponds to TRBD2 (6 bases). This CDR3 spans 13 amino acids. Looked up from germline, CDR1 is MRHNA and CDR2 is SNTAGT. V gave up 4 bases and J gave up 5 bases, with 10 bases separating them.

The chain uses TRBV25-1 and TRBJ2-1; D remains unclear. V was shortened by 3 bases and J by 0 bases, with 9 bases between the two germline ends. Germline lookup yields CDR1 MGHDK and CDR2 SYGVNS. This CDR3 spans 15 amino acids. In nucleotides, the CDR3 is TGTGCCAGCAGTGATGGGGTCAGCTCCTACAATGAGCAGTTCTTC. This encodes CASSDGVSSYNEQFF.

This clone has only a few counts. The V call is TRBV15, the J call TRBJ1-5; D gene unclear. Between the trimmed V and J ends, which lost 0 bases and 9 bases, there was a span of 15 bases. The CDR3 is 15 residues long. CDR1 LNHNV and CDR2 YYDKDF come from the germline V gene (reference sequence). The CDR3 spells CATSRDLVRDAPQHF. The CDR3 DNA reads TGTGCCACCAGCAGAGATTTGGTCCGAGACGCGCCCCAGCATTTT. Using reference TRBV15 and TRBJ1-5 for the parts outside the CDR3, the full variable domain is DAMVIQNPRYQVTQFGKPVTLSCSQTLNHNVMYWYQQKSSQAPKLLFHYYDKDFNNEADTPDNFQSRRPNTSFCFLDIRSPGLGDTAMYLCATSRDLVRDAPQHFGDGTRLSIL.

The genes are TRBV4-3 and TRBJ2-1; D not certain. Germline lookup yields CDR1 LGHNA and CDR2 YSLEER. This CDR3 spans 14 amino acids. With 0 bases removed from V and 7 bases from J, the gap between germline ends came to 10 bases. The CDR3 bases are TGCGCCAGCAGCCAAGAATCCGGGTTTAATGAGCAGTTCTTC. This encodes CASSQESGFNEQFF.

V usage is TRBV19 and J usage is TRBJ2-7, with 7 bases lining up with TRBD2. Germline CDR1 reads LNHDA; CDR2 reads SQIVND (reference sequence). This CDR3 contains 13 residues. The V gene end was trimmed by 5 bases and the J gene end by 5 bases; junction bases not matched to a gene: 6. The CDR3 nucleotides are TGTGCCAGTAGTCCCCGCGCGGGAGACGAGCAGTACTTC. Encoded protein: CASSPRAGDEQYF. The whole variable domain, remainder taken from reference TRBV19 and TRBJ2-7, is DGGITQSPKYLFRKEGQNVTLSCEQNLNHDAMYWYRQDPGQGLRLIYYSQIVNDFQKGDIAEGYSVSREKKESFPLTVTSAQKNPTAFYLCASSPRAGDEQYFGPGTRLTVT.

This clone has a handful of counts. The same CDR3 arises from other DNA sequences in this sample as well. In nucleotides, the CDR3 is TGTGCCAGCAGCTTAGCCGGGGACCAGCCCCAGCATTTT. This encodes CASSLAGDQPQHF. The chain uses TRBV7-9 and TRBJ1-5; D may be TRBD1 (5 bases). CDR3 length: 13 amino acids. Looked up from germline, CDR1 is SEHNR and CDR2 is FQNEAQ (reference sequence). V gave up 0 bases and J gave up 7 bases, with 7 bases separating them.

The chain employs TRBV6-6 and TRBJ2-3; no reliable D call. Germline CDR1 is MNHNY and CDR2 is SVGAGI (reference sequence). This CDR3 contains 11 residues. Trimming removed 5 bases at V and 8 bases at J, with 8 bases between. The CDR3 nucleotides read TGTGCCAGCAGTGGGCCGGGTACGCAGTATTTT. Translation: CASSGPGTQYF.

This chain joins TRBV6-1 and TRBJ2-1, with D perhaps being TRBD1 or TRBD2 (7 bases each). Between the trimmed V and J ends, which lost 5 bases and 7 bases, there was a span of 18 bases. The CDR3 has 15 amino acids. The germline V gene encodes CDR1 MNHNS and CDR2 SASEGT. DNA for the CDR3: TGTGCCAGCAGTCCTGGGACAGCGGGGACAAATGAGCAGTTCTTC. This translates into CASSPGTAGTNEQFF.

The rearrangement links TRBV6-5 to TRBJ1-2; TRBD1 agrees at 12 bases. The V gene's germline CDR1 is MNHEY and CDR2 SVGAGI. Trimming took 4 bases from V and 4 from J; bases not matched to a gene: 4. The CDR3 length is 15 residues. CDR3 coding DNA: TGTGCCAGCAGTTTCGGGACAGGGGGCGTCTATGGCTACACCTTC. Translation gives CASSFGTGGVYGYTF.

This chain uses TRBV5-4 with TRBJ2-1; TRBD2 is a possible D gene (5 bases). Trimming left V 2 bases short and J 4 bases short, with 10 bases between. CDR1 is SGHNT and CDR2 is YYREEE in the germline V gene (reference sequence). This CDR3 has 14 amino acids. The CDR3 reads CASSLDRGYNEQFF. CDR3 DNA: TGTGCCAGCAGCTTAGACCGAGGGTACAATGAGCAGTTCTTC. The full variable domain, with the rest looked up from reference TRBV5-4 and TRBJ2-1, is ETGVTQSPTHLIKTRGQQVTLRCSSQSGHNTVSWYQQALGQGPQFIFQYYREEENGRGNFPPRFSGLQFPNYSSELNVNALELDDSALYLCASSLDRGYNEQFFGPGTRLTVL.

The rearrangement joins TRBV27 to TRBJ2-3; 10 nucleotides line up with TRBD2. From germline, CDR1 is MNHEY and CDR2 SMNVEV (reference sequence). This CDR3 spans 20 amino acids. V was clipped by 3 bases and J by 1 base; unmatched bases: 16. CDR3 region: CASSLPPSGGPRIGTDTQYF. The DNA of the CDR3 is TGTGCCAGCAGTTTGCCGCCTAGCGGGGGCCCACGTATTGGCACAGATACGCAGTATTTT.

The genes are TRBV28 and TRBJ2-2, with TRBD2 as a possible D gene (6 bases). The V end was cut by 5 bases, the J end by 5 bases, with 15 bases between. This CDR3 region has 15 residues. The V gene's germline CDR1 is MDHEN and CDR2 SYDVKM. The CDR3 sequence is CASSTSGGKTGELFF. The CDR3 nucleotides read TGTGCCAGCAGTACCTCCGGGGGAAAAACCGGGGAGCTGTTTTTT.

The V call is TRBV5-4, the J call TRBJ2-7; D is possibly TRBD2 (5 bases). This CDR3 has 15 residues. The germline V and J ends were trimmed by 0 bases and 3 bases, with 13 bases remaining between them. Germline CDR1 is SGHNT and CDR2 is YYREEE (reference sequence). CDR3 in DNA: TGTGCCAGCAGCTTGGAAGGTGGAGGCGGCTACGAGCAGTACTTC. Translation gives CASSLEGGGGYEQYF.

V gene TRBV19 combines with J gene TRBJ1-3, with D uncertain. Germline-derived CDR1 and CDR2 are LNHDA and SQIVND (reference sequence). V was cut by 3 bases and J by 4 bases, with 7 bases left in between. This CDR3 is built from 13 residues. Written as DNA, the CDR3 is TGTGCCAGTAGTATTTTTGGAGGAAACACCATATATTTT. Its protein is CASSIFGGNTIYF.

The rearrangement joins TRBV7-2 to TRBJ2-7; 8 bases match TRBD2. The length of the CDR3 is 15 residues. Germline V gene data show CDR1 as SGHTA and CDR2 as FQGNSA. V was pared by 2 bases and J by 1 base, with 4 bases of the junction left unmatched. The CDR3 region is CASSLNGGASYEQYF. For the CDR3, the DNA is TGTGCCAGCAGCTTAAACGGGGGGGCGTCCTACGAGCAGTACTTC.

Only a few counts were recorded for this clone. This chain joins TRBV27 and TRBJ1-1; D perhaps matches TRBD1 (5 bases). CDR3 length: 12 amino acids. Germline V gene lookup returns CDR1 MNHEY and CDR2 SMNVEV (reference sequence). Deletions cut 4 bases from V and 5 bases from J, with 8 bases between. The CDR3 sequence is CASSWGGTEAFF. The CDR3, as DNA: TGTGCCAGCAGTTGGGGGGGAACTGAAGCTTTCTTT.

This chain connects TRBV7-6 to TRBJ2-5; TRBD2 matches at 13 bases. This CDR3 comprises 16 residues. V shed 5 bases and J 8 bases; nucleotides not matched to a gene: 11. Germline lookup yields CDR1 SGHVS and CDR2 FNYEAQ. The CDR3, as DNA: TGTGCCAGCAGCGGCGGGACTAGCGGGGACCTTCTTACCCAGTACTTC. Its translation: CASSGGTSGDLLTQYF. The full variable domain, rest sourced from reference TRBV7-6 and TRBJ2-5, is GAGVSQSPRYKVTKRGQDVALRCDPISGHVSLYWYRQALGQGPEFLTYFNYEAQQDKSGLPNDRFSAERPEGSISTLTIQRTEQRDSAMYRCASSGGTSGDLLTQYFGPGTRLLVL.

The J gene is TRBJ2-7, the V gene TRBV6-1; 10 bases are a match to TRBD1. The ends lost 5 bases at V and 6 bases at J; junction bases unmatched: 10. Per the germline V gene, CDR1 is MNHNS and CDR2 is SASEGT. The length of the CDR3 is 15 residues. The CDR3 region is CASSQVGQGTSEQYF. CDR3 DNA sequence: TGTGCCAGCAGTCAAGTGGGACAGGGGACTTCCGAGCAGTACTTC.

The V and J genes are TRBV11-1 and TRBJ2-1; tentatively, D is TRBD2 (5 bases). The CDR3 loop spans 12 amino acids. Germline loops: CDR1 SGHAT, CDR2 FQDESV (reference sequence). The V end lost 2 bases, the J end lost 10 bases, and 9 bases lay between the germline ends. CDR3: CASSLQRLEQFF. The CDR3, as DNA: TGTGCCAGCAGCTTACAGCGGCTAGAGCAGTTCTTC.

V gene TRBV7-9 combines with J gene TRBJ2-1, with a possible D match to TRBD1 (5 bases). The CDR3 has 13 amino acids. CDR1 is SEHNR and CDR2 is FQNEAQ in the germline V gene (reference sequence). V was pared by 2 bases and J by 8 bases, with 10 bases between. The CDR3 bases are TGTGCCAGCAGCTTAATAGTCAGGGATGAGCAGTTCTTC. Translation gives CASSLIVRDEQFF. The full variable domain, in which reference TRBV7-9 and TRBJ2-1 provide the parts outside the CDR3, is DTGVSQNPRHKITKRGQNVTFRCDPISEHNRLYWYRQTLGQGPEFLTYFQNEAQLEKSRLLSDRFSAERPKGSFSTLEIQRTEQGDSAMYLCASSLIVRDEQFFGPGTRLTVL.

The chain employs TRBV29-1 and TRBJ1-6; D is perhaps TRBD1 (6 bases). This CDR3 is built from 11 residues. Trimming took 8 bases from V and 13 from J, leaving 15 bases between them. Germline-derived CDR1 and CDR2 are SQVTM and ANQGSEA. The CDR3 DNA reads as TGCAGCCCCCAGGGGCGAGCGCCCCTCCACTTT. It encodes CSPQGRAPLHF.

The chain links TRBV7-8 to TRBJ2-1, with TRBD2 matching 7 bases. Looked up from germline, CDR1 is SGHVS and CDR2 is FQNEAQ. The CDR3 is 17 amino acids. Trimming at V came to 1 base and at J to 1 base, leaving 7 bases not matched to a gene. CDR3 DNA sequence: TGTGCCAGCAGCTTAGTGGGGCGGGAGACGTCCTACAATGAGCAGTTCTTC. Translation: CASSLVGRETSYNEQFF.

The rearrangement uses TRBV6-1 and TRBJ2-7; no reliable D call. Germline V gene data show CDR1 as MNHNS and CDR2 as SASEGT. CDR3 length: 12 amino acids. Trimming left V 2 bases short and J 2 bases short, with 4 bases between. CDR3 DNA sequence: TGTGCCAGCAGTGAAAGGCCCTACGAGCAGTACTTC. Its protein product is CASSERPYEQYF.